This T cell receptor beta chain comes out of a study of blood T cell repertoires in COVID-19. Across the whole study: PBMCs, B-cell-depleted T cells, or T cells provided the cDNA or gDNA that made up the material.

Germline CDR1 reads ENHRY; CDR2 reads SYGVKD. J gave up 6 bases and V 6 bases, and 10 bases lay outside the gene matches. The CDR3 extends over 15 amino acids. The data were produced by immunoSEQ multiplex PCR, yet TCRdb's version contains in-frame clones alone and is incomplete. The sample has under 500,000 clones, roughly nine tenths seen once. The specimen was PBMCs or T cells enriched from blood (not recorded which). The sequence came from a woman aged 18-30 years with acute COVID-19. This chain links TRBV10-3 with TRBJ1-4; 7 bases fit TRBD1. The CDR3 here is CAIRQGVAVDEKLFF. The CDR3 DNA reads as TGTGCCATCAGGCAGGGGGTGGCGGTAGATGAAAAACTGTTTTTT.